This T cell receptor beta chain was obtained from a study of beta chain features in type 1 diabetes. Whole-study context: Taken together, all samples contributed 95 million to 110 million examined sorted cells.

CDR1 SGHDN and CDR2 FVKESK come from the germline V gene. The V and J ends lost 4 bases and 1 base, in that order; junction bases with no gene match: 7. CDR3 length equals 17 residues. What was sequenced were expressed TCRB transcripts, since all of the isolated RNA had been reverse transcribed. Using immunoSEQ multiplex PCR, the repertoire was profiled, and TCRdb retains in-frame clones only, with some absent. Of some 290,000 clones listed, about 24% are singletons. Regarding the study as a whole: The study found moderately but significantly shorter TCRB CDR3s in all four CD4+ subsets of Type 1 diabetes patients.

Note on this clone: Its antigen is currently unknown.

The source is a woman younger than 45 with type 1 diabetes. The chain recombines TRBV14 with TRBJ2-2; 9 bases are shared with TRBD2. Sequencing input: naive CD4+ T cells from blood. For the CDR3, the DNA is TGTGCCAGCAGCCGTCGGATAGCGGGAGTGAACACCGGGGAGCTGTTTTTT. Protein product: CASSRRIAGVNTGELFF. Based on the CDR3 plus reference TRBV14 and TRBJ2-2, the full variable domain is EAGVTQFPSHSVIEKGQTVTLRCDPISGHDNLYWYRRVMGKEIKFLLHFVKESKQDESGMPNNRFLAERTGGTYSTLKVQPAELEDSGVYFCASSRRIAGVNTGELFFGEGSRLTVL.